This TCR beta chain was observed in a study of cytotoxic CD8 clonotypes in ibrutinib-treated CLL. The study, taken as a whole, reports: Sampling time points were not equivalent between sustained-remission and progressing patients.

The ends were cut back, 2 bases at V and 0 bases at J, with 30 bases in the middle. CDR3 length: 22 residues. Germline values: CDR1 KGHSH, CDR2 LQKENI. As for this clone: Its antigen is currently unknown.

Measured with immunoSEQ multiplex PCR; TCRdb has only the in-frame clones, and not every one. The table records 50,000 to 75,000 clones, about three quarters of them present only once. V and J are TRBV18 and TRBJ2-3; D not certain. The sequence was obtained from a human donor with chronic lymphocytic leukemia. Specimen: PBMCs, collected after 12 months of ibrutinib treatment. This chain's CDR3 is CASSPKVFKSGLWPNSTDTQYF. In DNA, the CDR3 is TGTGCCAGCTCACCAAAAGTCTTCAAATCGGGCCTCTGGCCTAATAGCACAGATACGCAGTATTTT.